This T cell receptor (beta chain) was recorded in a study of blood T cell repertoires in COVID-19. Whole-study context: Samples of COVID-19 (acute and convalescent) were obtained from the United States, Italy and Spain. In each case, the material was cDNA or gDNA derived from T cells, B-cell-depleted T cells, or PBMCs.

Germline CDR1 GTSNPN, CDR2 SVGIG (reference sequence). V was pared by 0 bases and J by 3 bases, with 7 bases of the junction left unmatched. CDR3 length equals 15 residues. Study processing details: Amplifying reference gene primers gave estimates of nucleated cell counts. Using immunoSEQ multiplex PCR, the repertoire was profiled, and TCRdb retains in-frame clones only, with some absent. V, J and clone size were drawn from that table, and D and trimming were deduced from the DNA. The sample contains approximately 240,000 clones, 84% of which appear only once. Sequencing was done on a sample of peripheral blood. The rearrangement uses TRBV30 and TRBJ2-7; 8 bases match TRBD1. The sequence came from a woman in her 40s who had recovered from COVID-19. CDR3 loop: CAWSVGDRGIYEQYF. The CDR3 coding sequence is TGTGCCTGGAGTGTTGGAGACAGGGGAATCTACGAGCAGTACTTC. The variable domain in full, with the rest retrieved from reference TRBV30 and TRBJ2-7, is SQTIHQWPATLVQPVGSPLSLECTVEGTSNPNLYWYRQAAGRGLQLLFYSVGIGQISSEVPQNLSASRPQDRQFILSSKKLLLSDSGFYLCAWSVGDRGIYEQYFGPGTRLTVT.